Detailed here is one T cell receptor (beta chain). Its antigen is not identified. At one boundary the junction diverges from the germline segment, which might be a read error. Amplified TCR beta CDR3 regions derived from RNA transcripts. In the first-round RT-PCR of the TCR CDR3, the HTBI primer set was used. A single record per CDR3 protein comes from TCRdb applying MiXCR to the multiplex PCR reads. Of more than 550,000 distinct CDR3 sequences in the sample, roughly 46% were seen once. The data derive from a study of T cells in Graves' hyperthyroidism and ophthalmopathy. Study-wide results and limits: Stable hyperthyroidism and ophthalmopathy were separated using 13 V-J signatures. Most clonotypes that expanded in the thyroid above 0.001 also showed up in blood.

The CDR3 has 13 amino acids. Germline loops: CDR1 SEHNR, CDR2 FQNEAQ (reference sequence). Criteria for exclusion of patients were uncontrolled infection, other autoimmune disease, pregnancy or lactation. Together with thyroid ultrasound, orbital computed tomography, serum thyroxine and TRAb, clinical symptoms were used for diagnoses. This TCR was recovered from an adult man with Graves' disease, either hyperthyroidism or ophthalmopathy (not recorded which). The sequenced material came from peripheral blood or thyroid tissue (not recorded which). The chain joins TRBV7-9 to TRBJ1-5; no definite D call. In DNA, the CDR3 is TGTGCCAGCGGCTTCGGAGGCAATCAGCCCCAGCATTTT. Translating gives CASGFGGNQPQHF.